Below are 25 T cell receptor beta chains sequenced from a single sample in a study of blood T cells in healthy people across ages. The authors ran a second PCR of 7 to 11 cycles using a sample-barcoded 5' primer and a J-beta primer mix. TCRdb reanalysed the 5' RACE reads using MiXCR and keeps one entry per CDR3 protein. The table records under 2,000,000 distinct CDR3 sequences, about 49% of them present only once. What was sequenced was blood. The receptor source for this set is a woman aged 40 to 50 in good health.

A few counts support this clonotype. V gene TRBV5-1 combines with J gene TRBJ2-5; D not resolved. The CDR3 has 11 residues. The V gene lost 9 bases and the J gene lost 6 bases, with 12 bases spanning the gap. Germline-derived CDR1 and CDR2 are SGHRS and YFSETQ. CDR3 sequence: CATKVGQTQYF. The CDR3 DNA follows: TGCGCCACCAAGGTGGGTCAGACCCAGTACTTC. The variable domain in full, completed from reference TRBV5-1 and TRBJ2-5, reads KAGVTQTPRYLIKTRGQQVTLSCSPISGHRSVSWYQQTPGQGLQFLFEYFSETQRNKGNFPGRFSGRQFSNSRSEMNVSTLELGDSALYLCATKVGQTQYFGPGTRLLVL.

The genes are TRBV4-3 and TRBJ1-2; D is unclear. From germline, CDR1 is LGHNA and CDR2 YSLEER. The CDR3 is 16 amino acids. V was pared by 0 bases and J by 8 bases, with 19 bases between. Here the CDR3 reads CASSQEYDGYAWGYTF. CDR3 DNA: TGCGCCAGCAGCCAAGAGTATGACGGATACGCCTGGGGCTACACCTTC.

The chain employs TRBV6-6 and TRBJ2-4, with 12 positions matching TRBD1. With V trimmed by 5 bases and J by 6 bases, 2 bases remained unmatched. CDR1 is MNHNY, CDR2 SVGAGI, per germline (reference sequence). CDR3 size: 14 residues. The CDR3 coding sequence is TGTGCCAGCAGTATGGGACAGGGGGCAAACATTCAGTACTTC. As protein: CASSMGQGANIQYF.

This clonotype has a handful of counts. The chain is built from TRBV5-5 and TRBJ2-1; D is perhaps TRBD2 (5 bases). Germline V gives CDR1 SGHKS, CDR2 YYEKEE (reference sequence). Trimming cost V 4 bases and J 3 bases, with 8 bases left between them. The CDR3 sequence is 13 residues long. The CDR3 region is CASSIGDYNEQFF. As DNA, the CDR3 is TGTGCCAGCAGCATCGGGGACTACAATGAGCAGTTCTTC.

This chain connects TRBV4-3 to TRBJ2-3, with TRBD1 identical over 8 bases. Germline assignment: CDR1 LGHNA and CDR2 YSLEER. This CDR3 is 15 amino acids long. V shed 2 bases and J 1 base; nucleotides not matched to a gene: 2. The CDR3 coding sequence is TGCGCCAGCAGCCAACAGGGGGCGGGCACAGATACGCAGTATTTT. It encodes CASSQQGAGTDTQYF.

The chain combines TRBV3-1 with TRBJ2-7, with TRBD2 matching 8 bases. Trimming removed 6 bases from V and 7 bases from J; junction bases left unmatched: 14. The CDR3 sequence is 15 residues long. The germline CDR1 and CDR2 sequences are LGHDT and YNNKEL (reference sequence). This chain's CDR3 is CASSLKTGGPGEQYF. CDR3 nucleotides: TGTGCCAGCAGTCTTAAAACGGGGGGGCCTGGAGAGCAGTACTTC.

This clonotype was counted a single time. This clone may be a read error of a much larger clone one base away. V is TRBV20-1 and J is TRBJ2-4, with D perhaps matching TRBD2 (5 bases). The CDR3 is made up of 15 amino acids. Germline lookup yields CDR1 DFQATT and CDR2 SNEGSKA (reference sequence). In DNA, the CDR3 is TGCAGTGCCCCCGGGCAGCCTCTAGCCGAAAACATTCAGTACTTC. This encodes CSAPGQPLAENIQYF.

The chain links TRBV4-3 to TRBJ2-3; 9 bases fit TRBD2. The CDR3 spans 19 residues. The germline V gene has CDR1 LGHNA and CDR2 YSLEER. Trimming cost V 0 bases and J 6 bases; bases outside gene matches: 16. CDR3 nucleotides: TGCGCCAGCAGCCAAGATGCGCTAGCGGGGCCTTCGACGCTCGATACGCAGTATTTT. Protein sequence: CASSQDALAGPSTLDTQYF.

The chain recombines TRBV4-3 with TRBJ2-5; 12 nucleotides match TRBD2. Unmatched junction bases numbered 7, after V lost 4 bases and J lost 4 bases. Germline CDR1 LGHNA, CDR2 YSLEER. The CDR3 runs to 16 residues. The CDR3 loop reads CASSRWTSGAGETQYF. The CDR3, as DNA: TGCGCCAGCAGCCGGTGGACTAGCGGGGCGGGAGAGACCCAGTACTTC.

V usage is TRBV18 and J usage is TRBJ1-2; D may be TRBD1 (5 bases). The V gene's germline CDR1 is KGHSH and CDR2 LQKENI. The CDR3 contains 15 residues. V was trimmed by 2 bases and J by 10 bases, leaving 20 bases between them. For the CDR3, the DNA is TGTGCCAGCTCACCAAGCGCGACAGCTTATATAGTCTACACCTTC. Its translation: CASSPSATAYIVYTF. Variable domain in full (rest from reference TRBV18 and TRBJ1-2): NAGVMQNPRHLVRRRGQEARLRCSPMKGHSHVYWYRQLPEEGLKFMVYLQKENIIDESGMPKERFSAEFPKEGPSILRIQQVVRGDSAAYFCASSPSATAYIVYTFGSGTRLTVV.

This clonotype turned up a few times. The V gene is TRBV6-5, the J gene TRBJ2-3, with a tentative D call TRBD2 (5 bases). The germline V gene has CDR1 MNHEY and CDR2 SVGAGI. The CDR3 spans 15 residues. Trimming took off 7 bases at V and 2 bases at J, with 16 bases between the two ends. CDR3 residues: CASTPRVGNTDTQYF. For the CDR3, the DNA is TGTGCCAGCACCCCGAGGGTAGGGAACACAGATACGCAGTATTTT.

The CDR3, as DNA: TGTGCCAGCAGAGAAGAACAGAACTATGGCTACACCTTC. This codes for CASREEQNYGYTF. This chain joins TRBV28 and TRBJ1-2; D remains ambiguous. Trimming removed 6 bases from V and 2 bases from J, with 10 bases in between. The CDR3 has 13 amino acids. Germline CDR1 and CDR2: MDHEN and SYDVKM.

This clonotype has only a few counts. The gene calls are TRBV12-5 and TRBJ2-1; D uncertain. The CDR3 totals 11 residues. V was trimmed by 1 base and J by 8 bases, leaving 3 bases between them. Germline V gene data show CDR1 as LGHNT and CDR2 as FRNRAP. This chain's CDR3 is CASGLAHEQFF. The CDR3 nucleotides read TGTGCTAGTGGTTTGGCTCATGAGCAGTTCTTC.

The chain recombines TRBV27 with TRBJ2-3; 9 bases match TRBD2. The CDR3 length is 18 residues. CDR1 and CDR2 from the germline V gene are MNHEY and SMNVEV (reference sequence). The ends lost 4 bases at V and 0 bases at J; junction bases unmatched: 11. CDR3 amino acids: CASSSYERRGGSTDTQYF. The CDR3 nucleotides read TGTGCCAGCAGTTCCTACGAAAGGCGGGGGGGCAGCACAGATACGCAGTATTTT.

The rearrangement uses TRBV27 and TRBJ2-5, with 12 bases lining up with TRBD2. With 3 bases clipped from V and 2 bases from J, the junction kept 13 bases outside the gene matches. The germline gives CDR1 MNHEY, CDR2 SMNVEV (reference sequence). This CDR3 is 19 amino acids long. The DNA for the CDR3 is TGTGCCAGCAGTTTTCGAATACCGGGACTAGCGGGCCCGCAAGAGACCCAGTACTTC. It codes for CASSFRIPGLAGPQETQYF.

J is TRBJ2-7 and V is TRBV4-3, with 7 bases matching TRBD1. J was trimmed by 0 bases and V by 0 bases; bases with no gene match: 5. CDR1 is LGHNA, CDR2 YSLEER, per germline. The CDR3 has 16 residues. The CDR3 spells CASSQDRDRASYEQYF. CDR3 coding DNA: TGCGCCAGCAGCCAAGATAGAGACAGGGCCTCCTACGAGCAGTACTTC.

This chain links TRBV5-1 with TRBJ2-5; D gene ambiguous. This CDR3 contains 14 residues. Germline V gene sequence: CDR1 SGHRS, CDR2 YFSETQ. V lost 0 bases to trimming and J lost 1 base, with 7 bases between them. The DNA of the CDR3 is TGCGCCAGCAGCTTGGCTCATTTCCAAGAGACCCAGTACTTC. The encoded protein is CASSLAHFQETQYF.

This clonotype was found a few times. This chain uses TRBV5-1 with TRBJ2-1; 8 nucleotides align to TRBD1. The CDR3 extends over 20 amino acids. J lost 0 bases, V lost 4 bases, and 18 bases had no gene match. The germline V gene encodes CDR1 SGHRS and CDR2 YFSETQ. The CDR3 spells CASSARVDRDWGSSYNEQFF. The DNA of the CDR3 is TGCGCCAGCAGCGCCCGTGTGGACAGGGATTGGGGGAGCTCCTACAATGAGCAGTTCTTC. The full variable domain, its missing parts supplied by reference TRBV5-1 and TRBJ2-1, is KAGVTQTPRYLIKTRGQQVTLSCSPISGHRSVSWYQQTPGQGLQFLFEYFSETQRNKGNFPGRFSGRQFSNSRSEMNVSTLELGDSALYLCASSARVDRDWGSSYNEQFFGPGTRLTVL.

The CDR3 DNA reads as TGTGCCAGCAGCTTTCGGCGGGGGACCACAGATACGCAGTATTTT. Residues: CASSFRRGTTDTQYF. This chain joins TRBV7-2 and TRBJ2-3, with 7 bases identical to TRBD2. J lost 2 bases, V lost 3 bases, and 5 bases had no gene match. There are 15 residues in the CDR3. Germline V gene sequence: CDR1 SGHTA, CDR2 FQGNSA.

The table lists this clonotype with a few counts. The gene calls are TRBV13 and TRBJ1-4; 10 bases line up with TRBD1. V dropped 5 bases and J dropped 7; count of bases not matched to a gene: 4. CDR3 length: 14 residues. Germline V lookup: CDR1 PRHDT, CDR2 FYEKMQ (reference sequence). CDR3 nucleotide sequence: TGTGCCAGCAGCGAGACAGGGGGCATTGAAAAACTGTTTTTT. Its translation is CASSETGGIEKLFF.

This clonotype was counted a few times. The V and J genes are TRBV29-1 and TRBJ2-5; 11 bases match TRBD1. With 5 bases clipped from V and 5 bases from J, the junction kept 13 bases outside the gene matches. Germline lookup yields CDR1 SQVTM and CDR2 ANQGSEA. This CDR3 spans 16 amino acids. The DNA for the CDR3 is TGCAGCGTTTCCGCCGGGACAGGGGGAGGTCGGGAGACCCAGTACTTC. This encodes CSVSAGTGGGRETQYF.

The chain carries TRBV29-1 and TRBJ1-2; perhaps TRBD1 as D (5 bases). Germline lookup yields CDR1 SQVTM and CDR2 ANQGSEA. The CDR3 is 12 amino acids. Trimming shortened V by 7 bases and J by 7 bases, and 16 bases separated the two germline ends. The CDR3 region has the DNA TGCAGCGCGGGGTCAGGGTCGGGTGGCTACACCTTC. Translating it yields CSAGSGSGGYTF.

This chain joins TRBV10-3 and TRBJ2-7; 10 nucleotides align to TRBD2. The CDR3 runs to 16 residues. Germline assignment: CDR1 ENHRY and CDR2 SYGVKD. V trimming: 2 bases; J trimming: 7 bases; junction bases outside the gene matches: 11. Here the CDR3 reads CAISETSSGGRDEQYF. The CDR3 coding sequence is TGTGCCATCAGTGAGACCTCTAGCGGGGGTAGGGATGAGCAGTACTTC.

This chain connects TRBV6-2 or TRBV6-3 to TRBJ2-7, with D uncertain. The J call may be wrong; the DNA end is better matched by TRBJ2-5. Germline lookup yields CDR1 MNHEY and CDR2 SVGEGT. This CDR3 contains 12 residues. DNA for the CDR3: TGTGCCAGCAGGGAACGTCTGGAGACCCAGTACTTC. It specifies CASRERLETQYF.

The rearrangement links TRBV6-2 or TRBV6-3 to TRBJ2-7; 7 bases fit TRBD1. CDR1 MNHEY and CDR2 SVGEGT come from the germline V gene. V was clipped by 2 bases and J by 1 base; unmatched bases: 5. This CDR3 comprises 15 residues. CDR3 in DNA: TGTGCCAGCAGTTACGGGGACAGCCAGTCCTACGAGCAGTACTTC. Its translation: CASSYGDSQSYEQYF.